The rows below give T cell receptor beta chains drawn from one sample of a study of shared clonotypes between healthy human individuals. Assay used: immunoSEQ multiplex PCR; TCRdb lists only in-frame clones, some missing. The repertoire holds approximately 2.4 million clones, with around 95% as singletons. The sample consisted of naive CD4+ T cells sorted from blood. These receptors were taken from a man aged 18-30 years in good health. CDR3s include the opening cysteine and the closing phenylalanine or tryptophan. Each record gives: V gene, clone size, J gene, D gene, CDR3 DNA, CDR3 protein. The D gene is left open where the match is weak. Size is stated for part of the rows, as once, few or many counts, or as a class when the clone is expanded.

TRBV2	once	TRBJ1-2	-	TGTGCCAGCAGTGAAGAAGTTTTTGGCTACACCTTC	CASSEEVFGYTF
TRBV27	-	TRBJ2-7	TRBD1	TGTGCCAGCAGTACGACAGGGAACTCCTACGAGCAGTACTTC	CASSTTGNSYEQYF
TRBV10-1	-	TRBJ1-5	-	TGCGCCAGCAGTGAGGGCTTAGGGCCCAATCAGCCCCAGCATTTT	CASSEGLGPNQPQHF
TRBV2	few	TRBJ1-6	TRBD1	TGTGCCAGCACTTCCCGACAGGGGCAAAATTCACCCCTCCACTTT	CASTSRQGQNSPLHF
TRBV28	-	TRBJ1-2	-	TGTGCCAGCAGTTTCCCAGGGGAAGGCTATGGCTACACCTTC	CASSFPGEGYGYTF
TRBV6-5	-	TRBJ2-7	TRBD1	TGTGCCAGCAGTACCCGGGACAGCTCCTACGAGCAGTACTTC	CASSTRDSSYEQYF
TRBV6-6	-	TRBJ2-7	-	TGTGCCAGCAGCAGAGAGGCCTACGAGCAGTACTTC	CASSREAYEQYF
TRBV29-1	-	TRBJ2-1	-	TGCAGCGGGAGGGGTATTGGTGAGCAGTTCTTC	CSGRGIGEQFF
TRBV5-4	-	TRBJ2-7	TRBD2	TGTGCCAGCAGCCCGAGAAGCGGGGGCCCCTACGAGCAGTACTTC	CASSPRSGGPYEQYF
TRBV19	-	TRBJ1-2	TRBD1	TGTGCCAGCCGGGACAGGGGATTAGAGGACTATGGCTACACCTTC	CASRDRGLEDYGYTF
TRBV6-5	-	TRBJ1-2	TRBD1	TGTGCCAGCGGCGCCGGGACAGTGTATGGCTACACCTTC	CASGAGTVYGYTF
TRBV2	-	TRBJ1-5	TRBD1	TGTGCCAGCAGTGAGGACAGGAGCAATCAGCCCCAGCATTTT	CASSEDRSNQPQHF
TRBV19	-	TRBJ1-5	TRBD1	TGTGCCAGTAGTAACACCCCGGGACAGGGGGGCAATCAGCCCCAGCATTTT	CASSNTPGQGGNQPQHF
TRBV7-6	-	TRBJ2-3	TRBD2	TGTGCCAGCAGCCCAGCGGGACTAGCGGGAGTTGATACGCAGTATTTT	CASSPAGLAGVDTQYF
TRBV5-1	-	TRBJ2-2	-	TGCGCCAGCAGCTTGGAGGCCCTCACCGGGGAGCTGTTTTTT	CASSLEALTGELFF
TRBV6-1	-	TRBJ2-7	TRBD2	TGTGCCAGCAGTGAAAGCTACGCACTAGCGACCCACGAGCAGTACTTC	CASSESYALATHEQYF
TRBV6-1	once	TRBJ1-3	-	TGTGCCAGCAGTGCGGGAAGGCCAGGTTCTGGAAACACCATATATTTT	CASSAGRPGSGNTIYF
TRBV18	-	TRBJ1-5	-	TGTGCCAGCTCAACATTGACATCAGATCAGCCCCAGCATTTT	CASSTLTSDQPQHF
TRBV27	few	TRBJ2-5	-	TGTGCCAGCAGTTTAAGGGGCCAAGAGACCCAGTACTTC	CASSLRGQETQYF
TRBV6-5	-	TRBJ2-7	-	TGTGCCAGCAGGGCCCTTTCGGCATACGAGCAGTACTTC	CASRALSAYEQYF
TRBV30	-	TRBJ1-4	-	TGTGCCTGGAGTGTAGTTACTGGGGAACTGTTTTTT	CAWSVVTGELFF
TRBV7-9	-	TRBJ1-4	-	TGTGCCAGCAGCTTAGGACAGGCTGGGACTAATGAAAAACTGTTTTTT	CASSLGQAGTNEKLFF
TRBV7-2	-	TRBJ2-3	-	TGTGCCAGCAGCCCCCTAGTCCGGGATACGCAGTATTTT	CASSPLVRDTQYF
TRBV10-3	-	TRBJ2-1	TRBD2	TGTGCCATCAGTGACAGGGGTAGCGGGGGGTCCTACAATGAGCAGTTCTTC	CAISDRGSGGSYNEQFF
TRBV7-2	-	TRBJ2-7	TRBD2	TGTGCCAGCAGCCCCGGGACTAGATCCTACGAGCAGTACTTC	CASSPGTRSYEQYF
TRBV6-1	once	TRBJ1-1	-	TGTGCCAGCACCGAAAGCCAGGGGAGCGAGGCTTTCTTT	CASTESQGSEAFF
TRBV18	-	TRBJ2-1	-	TGTGCCAGCTCACCCCCAGTGCCTGTTCACAATGAGCAGTTCTTC	CASSPPVPVHNEQFF
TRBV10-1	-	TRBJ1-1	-	TGCGCCAGCAGTGAGACCCCAGGGGCCCGCACTGAAGCTTTCTTT	CASSETPGARTEAFF
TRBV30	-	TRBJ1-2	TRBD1	TGTGCCTGGAGGCGCCGAGGGGGCGACTATGGCTACACCTTC	CAWRRRGGDYGYTF
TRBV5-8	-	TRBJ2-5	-	TGTGCCAGCAGCCCCGGGGGGCTAGTTTCGGAGACCCAGTACTTC	CASSPGGLVSETQYF
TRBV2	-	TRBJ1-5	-	TGTGCCAGCAGGGCAGCGAATCAGCCCCAGCATTTT	CASRAANQPQHF
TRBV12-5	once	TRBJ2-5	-	TGTGCTAGTGGTACAAAGGGGGAGACCCAGTACTTC	CASGTKGETQYF
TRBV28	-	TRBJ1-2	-	TGTGCCAGCTTCAGCATCAGAGGCGGGGCAGGGGAGAACTATGGCTACACCTTC	CASFSIRGGAGENYGYTF
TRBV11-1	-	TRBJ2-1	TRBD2	TGTGCCAGCAGCGCGGGACTAGCGGGGTCCTATGAGCAGTTCTTC	CASSAGLAGSYEQFF
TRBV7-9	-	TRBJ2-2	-	TGTGCCAGCAGCGTTTCAAATACCGGGGAGCTGTTTTTT	CASSVSNTGELFF
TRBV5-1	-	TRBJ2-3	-	TGCGCCAGCAGCCCAGAAGGTGTCAGTAGCACAGATACGCAGTATTTT	CASSPEGVSSTDTQYF
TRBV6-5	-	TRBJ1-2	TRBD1	TGTGCCAGCAGTCGTCAGACAGGGCCCTACACCTTC	CASSRQTGPYTF
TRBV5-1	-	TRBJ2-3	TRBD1	TGCGCCAGCACTGACAGGGTTGAGCAGGATACGCAGTATTTT	CASTDRVEQDTQYF
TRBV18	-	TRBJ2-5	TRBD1	TGTGCCAGCTCCCCCGGACAGGGGGCGGGGGAGACCCAGTACTTC	CASSPGQGAGETQYF
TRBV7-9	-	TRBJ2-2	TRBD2	TGTGCCAGCAGCCACGGGAGGGTTACCGGGGAGCTGTTTTTT	CASSHGRVTGELFF